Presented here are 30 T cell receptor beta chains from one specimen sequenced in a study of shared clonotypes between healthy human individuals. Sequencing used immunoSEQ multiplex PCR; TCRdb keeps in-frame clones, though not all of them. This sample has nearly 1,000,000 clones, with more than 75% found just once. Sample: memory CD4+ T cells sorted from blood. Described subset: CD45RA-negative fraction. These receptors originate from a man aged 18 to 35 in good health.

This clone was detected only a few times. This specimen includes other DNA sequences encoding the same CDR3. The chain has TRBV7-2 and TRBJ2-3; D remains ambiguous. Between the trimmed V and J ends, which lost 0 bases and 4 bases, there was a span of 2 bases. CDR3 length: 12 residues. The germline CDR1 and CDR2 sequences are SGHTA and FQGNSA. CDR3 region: CASSLAPDTQYF. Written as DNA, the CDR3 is TGTGCCAGCAGCTTAGCGCCAGATACGCAGTATTTT. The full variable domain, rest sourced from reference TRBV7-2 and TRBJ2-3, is GAGVSQSPSNKVTEKGKDVELRCDPISGHTALYWYRQSLGQGLEFLIYFQGNSAPDKSGLPSDRFSAERTGGSVSTLTIQRTQQEDSAVYLCASSLAPDTQYFGPGTRLTVL.

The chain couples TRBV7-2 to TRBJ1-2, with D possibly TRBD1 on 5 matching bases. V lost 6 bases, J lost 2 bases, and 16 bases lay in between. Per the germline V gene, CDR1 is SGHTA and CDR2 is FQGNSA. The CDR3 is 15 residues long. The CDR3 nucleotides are TGTGCCAGCAGACTTTCCGGGGGGACGAACTATGGCTACACCTTC. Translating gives CASRLSGGTNYGYTF.

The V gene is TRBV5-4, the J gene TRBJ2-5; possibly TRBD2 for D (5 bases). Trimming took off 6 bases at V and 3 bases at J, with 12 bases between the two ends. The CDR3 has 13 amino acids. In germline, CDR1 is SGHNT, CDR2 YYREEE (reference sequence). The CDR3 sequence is CASTSRGEETQYF. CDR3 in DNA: TGTGCCAGCACCTCCCGGGGAGAAGAGACCCAGTACTTC.

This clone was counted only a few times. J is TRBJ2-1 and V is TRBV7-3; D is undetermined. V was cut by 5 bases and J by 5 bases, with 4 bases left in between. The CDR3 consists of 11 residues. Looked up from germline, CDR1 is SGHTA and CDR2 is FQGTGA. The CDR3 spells CASSLNNEQFF. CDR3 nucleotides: TGTGCCAGCAGCCTTAACAATGAGCAGTTCTTC.

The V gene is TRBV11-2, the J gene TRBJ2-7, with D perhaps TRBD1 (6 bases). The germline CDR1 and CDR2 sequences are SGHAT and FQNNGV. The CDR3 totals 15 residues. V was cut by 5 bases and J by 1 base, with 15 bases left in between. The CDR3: CASSRGVQGSYEQYF. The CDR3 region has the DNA TGTGCCAGCAGCCGAGGTGTTCAGGGGTCCTACGAGCAGTACTTC.

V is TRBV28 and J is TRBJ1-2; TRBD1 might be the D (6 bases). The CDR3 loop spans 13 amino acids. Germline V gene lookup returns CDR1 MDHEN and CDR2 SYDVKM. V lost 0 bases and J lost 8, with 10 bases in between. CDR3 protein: CASSLWDSNGYTF. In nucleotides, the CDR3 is TGTGCCAGCAGTTTATGGGACAGCAACGGCTACACCTTC.

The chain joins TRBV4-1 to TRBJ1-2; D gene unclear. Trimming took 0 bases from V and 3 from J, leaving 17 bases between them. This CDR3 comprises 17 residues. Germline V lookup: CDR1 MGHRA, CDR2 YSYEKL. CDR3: CASSQDRAVQSYYGYTF. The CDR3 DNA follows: TGCGCCAGCAGCCAAGATCGGGCAGTCCAATCCTACTATGGCTACACCTTC.

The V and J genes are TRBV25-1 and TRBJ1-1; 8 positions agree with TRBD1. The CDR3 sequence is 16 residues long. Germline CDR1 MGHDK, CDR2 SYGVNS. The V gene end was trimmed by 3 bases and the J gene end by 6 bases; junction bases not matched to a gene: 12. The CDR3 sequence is CASSDARAGGISEAFF. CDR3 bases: TGTGCCAGCAGTGATGCCCGGGCAGGGGGCATCTCTGAAGCTTTCTTT.

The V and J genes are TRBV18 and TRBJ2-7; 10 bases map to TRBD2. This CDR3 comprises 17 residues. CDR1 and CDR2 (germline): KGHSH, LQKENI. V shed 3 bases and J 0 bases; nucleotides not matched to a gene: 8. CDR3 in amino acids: CASSPPGLASSSYEQYF. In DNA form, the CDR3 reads TGTGCCAGCTCACCCCCGGGACTAGCGTCGAGCTCCTACGAGCAGTACTTC. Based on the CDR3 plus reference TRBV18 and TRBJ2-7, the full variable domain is NAGVMQNPRHLVRRRGQEARLRCSPMKGHSHVYWYRQLPEEGLKFMVYLQKENIIDESGMPKERFSAEFPKEGPSILRIQQVVRGDSAAYFCASSPPGLASSSYEQYFGPGTRLTVT.

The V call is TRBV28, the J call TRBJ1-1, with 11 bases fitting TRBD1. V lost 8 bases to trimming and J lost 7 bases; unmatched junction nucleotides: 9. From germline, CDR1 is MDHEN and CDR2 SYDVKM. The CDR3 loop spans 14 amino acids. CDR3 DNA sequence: TGTGCCAGCGTCCGAAGGGACAGGGGGGATGAAGCTTTCTTT. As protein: CASVRRDRGDEAFF.

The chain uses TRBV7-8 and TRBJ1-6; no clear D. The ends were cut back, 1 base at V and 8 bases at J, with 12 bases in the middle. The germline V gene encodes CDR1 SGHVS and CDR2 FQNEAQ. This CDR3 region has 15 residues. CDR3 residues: CASSLERRADSPLHF. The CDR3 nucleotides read TGTGCCAGCAGCTTAGAGCGGAGGGCTGATTCACCCCTCCACTTT.

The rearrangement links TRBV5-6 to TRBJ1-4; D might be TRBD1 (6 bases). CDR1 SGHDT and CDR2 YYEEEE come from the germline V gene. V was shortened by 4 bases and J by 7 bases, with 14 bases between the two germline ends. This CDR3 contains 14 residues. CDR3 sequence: CASSRGTPGEKLFF. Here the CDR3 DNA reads TGTGCCAGCAGCCGTGGGACACCGGGTGAAAAACTGTTTTTT.

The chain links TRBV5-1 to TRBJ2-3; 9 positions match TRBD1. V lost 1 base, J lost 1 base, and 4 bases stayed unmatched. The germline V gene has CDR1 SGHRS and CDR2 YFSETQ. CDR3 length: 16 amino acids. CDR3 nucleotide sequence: TGCGCCAGCAGCTTGTCGGGACAGGGTGGCACAGATACGCAGTATTTT. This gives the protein CASSLSGQGGTDTQYF.

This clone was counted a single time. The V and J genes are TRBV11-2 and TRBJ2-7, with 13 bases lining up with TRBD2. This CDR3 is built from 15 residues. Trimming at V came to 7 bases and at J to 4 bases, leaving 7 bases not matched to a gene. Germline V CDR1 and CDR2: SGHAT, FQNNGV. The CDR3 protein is CASKGLAGSGYEQYF. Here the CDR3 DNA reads TGTGCCAGCAAGGGACTAGCGGGGTCGGGGTACGAGCAGTACTTC.

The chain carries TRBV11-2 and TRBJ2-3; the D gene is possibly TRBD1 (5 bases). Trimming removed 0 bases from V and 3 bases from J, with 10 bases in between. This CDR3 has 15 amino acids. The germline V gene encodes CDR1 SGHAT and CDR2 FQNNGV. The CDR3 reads CASSLEGRETDTQYF. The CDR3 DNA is TGTGCCAGCAGCTTAGAGGGCAGGGAAACAGATACGCAGTATTTT.

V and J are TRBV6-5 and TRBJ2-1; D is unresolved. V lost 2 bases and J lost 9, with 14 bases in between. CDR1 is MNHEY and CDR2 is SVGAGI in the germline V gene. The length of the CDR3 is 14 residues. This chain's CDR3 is CASSYDGYQTEQFF. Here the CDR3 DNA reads TGTGCCAGCAGTTACGATGGCTACCAGACTGAGCAGTTCTTC.

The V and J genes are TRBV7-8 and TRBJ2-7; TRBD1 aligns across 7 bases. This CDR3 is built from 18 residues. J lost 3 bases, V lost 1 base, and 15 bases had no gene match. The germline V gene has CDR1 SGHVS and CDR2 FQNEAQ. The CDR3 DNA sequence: TGTGCCAGCAGCTTAGAGGTGGGCGGACAGGTTTTCAACTACGAGCAGTACTTC. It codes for CASSLEVGGQVFNYEQYF. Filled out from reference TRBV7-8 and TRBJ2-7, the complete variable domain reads GAGVSQSPRYKVAKRGQDVALRCDPISGHVSLFWYQQALGQGPEFLTYFQNEAQLDKSGLPSDRFFAERPEGSVSTLKIQRTQQEDSAVYLCASSLEVGGQVFNYEQYFGPGTRLTVT.

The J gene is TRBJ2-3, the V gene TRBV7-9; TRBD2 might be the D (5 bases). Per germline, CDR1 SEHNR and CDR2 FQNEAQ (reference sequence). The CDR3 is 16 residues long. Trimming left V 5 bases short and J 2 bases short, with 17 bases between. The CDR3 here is CASSPSGITTTDTQYF. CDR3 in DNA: TGTGCCAGCAGCCCCTCGGGGATTACCACCACAGATACGCAGTATTTT.

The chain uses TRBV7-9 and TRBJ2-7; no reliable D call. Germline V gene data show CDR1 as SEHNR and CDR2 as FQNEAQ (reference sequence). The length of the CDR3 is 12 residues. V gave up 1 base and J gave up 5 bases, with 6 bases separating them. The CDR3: CASSLVADEQYF. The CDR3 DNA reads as TGTGCCAGCAGCTTAGTAGCCGACGAGCAGTACTTC.

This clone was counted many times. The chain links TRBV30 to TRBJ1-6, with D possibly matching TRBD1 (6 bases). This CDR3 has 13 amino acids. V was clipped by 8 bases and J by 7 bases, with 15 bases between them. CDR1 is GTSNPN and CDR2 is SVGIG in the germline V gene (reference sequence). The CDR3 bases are TGTGCCCGCGAACAGGGCTGGAATTCACCCCTCCACTTT. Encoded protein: CAREQGWNSPLHF.

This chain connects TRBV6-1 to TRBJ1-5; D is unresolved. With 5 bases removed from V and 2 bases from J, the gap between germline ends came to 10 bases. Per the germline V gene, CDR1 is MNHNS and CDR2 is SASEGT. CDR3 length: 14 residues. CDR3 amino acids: CASSSLDGNQPQHF. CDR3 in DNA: TGTGCCAGCAGTTCCCTCGATGGCAATCAGCCCCAGCATTTT.

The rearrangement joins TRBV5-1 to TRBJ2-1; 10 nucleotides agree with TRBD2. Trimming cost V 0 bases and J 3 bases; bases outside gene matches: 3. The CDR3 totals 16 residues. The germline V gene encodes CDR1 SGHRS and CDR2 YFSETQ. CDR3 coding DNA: TGCGCCAGCAGCTTGGCCTCTAGCGGGAGCTACAATGAGCAGTTCTTC. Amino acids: CASSLASSGSYNEQFF.

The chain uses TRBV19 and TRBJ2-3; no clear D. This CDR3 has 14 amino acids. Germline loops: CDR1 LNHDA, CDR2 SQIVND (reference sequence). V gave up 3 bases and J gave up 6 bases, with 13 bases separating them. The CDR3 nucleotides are TGTGCCAGTAGTATTAAGGTTGGCTCGGATACGCAGTATTTT. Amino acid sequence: CASSIKVGSDTQYF.

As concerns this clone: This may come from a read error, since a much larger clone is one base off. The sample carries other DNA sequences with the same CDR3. CDR3 nucleotide sequence: TGTGCCACCCAGAGCCCTAACAACTATGGCTACACCTTT. Translation gives CATQSPNNYGYTF. V usage is TRBV6-1 and J usage is TRBJ1-2; no clear D gene. CDR1 and CDR2 (germline): MNHNS, SASEGT. The CDR3 loop spans 13 amino acids.

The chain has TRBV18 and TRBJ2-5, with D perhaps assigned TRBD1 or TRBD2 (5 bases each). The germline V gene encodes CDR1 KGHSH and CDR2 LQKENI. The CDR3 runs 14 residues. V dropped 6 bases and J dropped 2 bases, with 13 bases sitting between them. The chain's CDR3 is CASSGRIPQETQYF. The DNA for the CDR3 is TGTGCCAGCTCGGGACGGATCCCTCAAGAGACCCAGTACTTC.

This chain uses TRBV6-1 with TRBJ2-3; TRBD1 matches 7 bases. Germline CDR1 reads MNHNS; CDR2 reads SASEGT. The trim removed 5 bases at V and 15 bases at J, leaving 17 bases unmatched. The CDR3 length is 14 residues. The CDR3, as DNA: TGTGCCAGCAGTAACGCAGCCCCGGGACAGCGCCTTTATTTT. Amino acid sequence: CASSNAAPGQRLYF.

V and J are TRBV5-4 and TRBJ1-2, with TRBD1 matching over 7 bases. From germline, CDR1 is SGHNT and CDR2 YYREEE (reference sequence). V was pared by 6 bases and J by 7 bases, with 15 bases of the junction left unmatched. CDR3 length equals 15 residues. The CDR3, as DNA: TGTGCCAGCACCCTTACGAGACAGGGAGGGGGTGGCTACACCTTC. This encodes CASTLTRQGGGGYTF.

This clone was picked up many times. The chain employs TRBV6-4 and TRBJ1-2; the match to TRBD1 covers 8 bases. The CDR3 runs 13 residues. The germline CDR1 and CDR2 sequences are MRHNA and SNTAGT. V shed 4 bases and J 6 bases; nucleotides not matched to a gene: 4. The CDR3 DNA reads TGTGCCAGCAGTGGACAGGGGACGGATGGCTACACCTTC. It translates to CASSGQGTDGYTF.

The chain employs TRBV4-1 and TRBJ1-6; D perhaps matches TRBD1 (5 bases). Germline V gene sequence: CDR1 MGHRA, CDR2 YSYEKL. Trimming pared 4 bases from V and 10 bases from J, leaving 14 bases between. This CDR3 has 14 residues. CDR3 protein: CASSLDLTVSPLHF. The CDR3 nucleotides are TGCGCCAGCAGCCTAGATCTGACAGTCTCACCCCTCCACTTT.

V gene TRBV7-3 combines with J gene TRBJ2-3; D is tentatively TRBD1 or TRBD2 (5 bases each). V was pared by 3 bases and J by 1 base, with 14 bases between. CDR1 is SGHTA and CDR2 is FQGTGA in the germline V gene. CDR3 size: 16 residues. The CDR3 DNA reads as TGTGCCAGCAGCTTCGGATCCGGGACGCGCACAGATACGCAGTATTTT. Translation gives CASSFGSGTRTDTQYF.